The clone carrying this T cell receptor (beta chain) was found a few times. Its antigen is still unknown. One junction end does not reproduce the germline sequence, and a read error may be involved. TCRdb fed the multiplex PCR reads into MiXCR, producing one record per CDR3 protein. The sample has more than 200,000 distinct CDR3 sequences, about a third seen once. The source of the sample is a study of breast tumors, draining lymph nodes, adjacent tissues. Findings and limits, study-wide: Data fit most tumor T cells coming from lymph node, expanding in tumor.

The lymph nodes were axillary draining lymph nodes from breast cancer patients. Sequenced sample: axillary lymph node tissue. This receptor was obtained from a female donor with breast cancer. Some clones in this sample may be carry-over from other donors' samples.

In DNA form, the CDR3 reads TGTGCCAGCAGTCACTCGCAGACAGGGCCCAAACGGGGAGAGACCCAGTACTTC. It specifies CASSHSQTGPKRGETQYF. V gene TRBV6-5 combines with J gene TRBJ2-5; 7 bases map to TRBD1. Germline CDR1 is MNHEY and CDR2 is SVGAGI. The CDR3 runs 18 residues.